One and the same sample provided the 7 T cell receptor beta chains below, sequenced in a study of response to subunit inactivated influenza vaccine. TCRdb re-called the RT-PCR reads through MiXCR, storing one row per CDR3 protein. Here the sample spans hundreds of thousands of distinct CDR3 sequences, about 25% being singletons. The sequencing here drew on CD4+ T cells sorted from PBMCs, taken less than 6 days after vaccination. The receptors originated from a man aged 50-59 years who received an inactivated influenza vaccine.

This clonotype appeared a few times. This rearrangement joins TRBV4-2 to TRBJ2-1, with D perhaps matching TRBD2 (7 bases). The V gene lost 1 base and the J gene lost 4 bases, with 14 bases spanning the gap. There are 16 residues in the CDR3. Per the germline V gene, CDR1 is LGHNA and CDR2 is YNFKEQ. CDR3 nucleotide sequence: TGTGCCAGCAGCCAAGTCGGGGGGAGGGGGTACAATGAGCAGTTCTTC. Its translation is CASSQVGGRGYNEQFF.

This clonotype has at least ten counts. The V call is TRBV5-6, the J call TRBJ1-5, with TRBD1 matching over 9 bases. The CDR3 is 14 residues long. V gave up 4 bases and J gave up 4 bases; unmatched junction bases: 3. Germline lookup yields CDR1 SGHDT and CDR2 YYEEEE. The CDR3 sequence: CASSEGQGNQPQHF. CDR3 DNA sequence: TGTGCCAGCAGCGAGGGACAGGGTAATCAGCCCCAGCATTTT.

The chain carries TRBV20-1 and TRBJ2-1; 14 nucleotides agree with TRBD2. In germline, CDR1 is DFQATT, CDR2 SNEGSKA (reference sequence). The CDR3 consists of 15 residues. V dropped 6 bases and J dropped 10; count of bases not matched to a gene: 11. CDR3 in DNA: TGCAGTGCGACAACCGGGACTAGCGGGAGTTGGGAGCAGTTCTTC. This sequence encodes CSATTGTSGSWEQFF.

This chain links TRBV7-6 with TRBJ2-5, with D possibly being TRBD1 or TRBD2 (5 bases each). V lost 2 bases, J lost 6 bases, and 16 bases lay in between. Germline V gene sequence: CDR1 SGHVS, CDR2 FNYEAQ. CDR3 size: 15 residues. The CDR3 sequence is CASSLISRDLKTQYF. The CDR3 coding sequence is TGTGCCAGCAGCTTAATTAGCCGGGACCTGAAGACCCAGTACTTC.

The J gene is TRBJ2-7, the V gene TRBV4-2, with 9 bases identical to TRBD1. Germline V CDR1 and CDR2: LGHNA, YNFKEQ. The CDR3 has 17 amino acids. Trimming cost V 3 bases and J 7 bases; bases outside gene matches: 16. The CDR3 sequence: CASSHVPGQGPFGEQYF. DNA of the CDR3: TGTGCCAGCAGCCATGTACCGGGACAGGGACCGTTCGGGGAGCAGTACTTC.

This clonotype came up a few times. The chain employs TRBV20-1 and TRBJ2-5; D not resolved. The CDR3 has 13 amino acids. Trimming shortened V by 3 bases and J by 5 bases, and 13 bases separated the two germline ends. Germline V gives CDR1 DFQATT, CDR2 SNEGSKA (reference sequence). Here the CDR3 DNA reads TGCAGTGCTAGTACCCGGAGTGAGGAGACCCAGTACTTC. Translating it yields CSASTRSEETQYF.

The chain couples TRBV5-1 to TRBJ2-3; D call uncertain. V shed 1 base and J shed 4 bases, with 10 bases lying between them. Germline values: CDR1 SGHRS, CDR2 YFSETQ. The CDR3 is 14 amino acids. Here the CDR3 reads CASSLLQSPDTQYF. CDR3 in DNA: TGCGCCAGCAGCTTGTTGCAGTCCCCAGATACGCAGTATTTT. Supplemented by reference TRBV5-1 and TRBJ2-3, the full variable domain reads KAGVTQTPRYLIKTRGQQVTLSCSPISGHRSVSWYQQTPGQGLQFLFEYFSETQRNKGNFPGRFSGRQFSNSRSEMNVSTLELGDSALYLCASSLLQSPDTQYFGPGTRLTVL.